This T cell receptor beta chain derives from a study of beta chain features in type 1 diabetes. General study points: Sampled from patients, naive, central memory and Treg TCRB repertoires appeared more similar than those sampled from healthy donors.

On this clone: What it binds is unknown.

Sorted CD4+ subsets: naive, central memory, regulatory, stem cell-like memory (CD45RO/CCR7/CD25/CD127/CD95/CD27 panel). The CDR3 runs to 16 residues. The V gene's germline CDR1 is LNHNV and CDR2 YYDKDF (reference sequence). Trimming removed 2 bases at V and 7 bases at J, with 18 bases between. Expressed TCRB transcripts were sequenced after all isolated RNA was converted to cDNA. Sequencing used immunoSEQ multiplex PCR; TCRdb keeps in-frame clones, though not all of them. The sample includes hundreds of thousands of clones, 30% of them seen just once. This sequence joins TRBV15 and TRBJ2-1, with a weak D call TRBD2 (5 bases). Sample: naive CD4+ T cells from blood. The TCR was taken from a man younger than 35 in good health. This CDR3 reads CATSRMGQAALNEQFF. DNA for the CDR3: TGTGCCACCAGCAGAATGGGTCAAGCGGCCTTAAATGAGCAGTTCTTC.